The rows below give T cell receptor beta chains drawn from one sample of a study of blood T cell repertoires in COVID-19. Clones were sequenced by immunoSEQ multiplex PCR, and TCRdb holds only the in-frame ones, with some missing. The sample holds around 50,000 clones, more than 75% seen once. Material: peripheral blood. Source of these receptors: a woman of 80 years or more with acute or convalescent COVID-19. CDR3s include the opening cysteine and the closing phenylalanine or tryptophan. A D gene is named only where the DNA matches it firmly. Part of the rows lack a size; the others show once, few, many or a class for expanded clones.

D gene: .; J gene: TRBJ1-6; V gene: TRBV18; clone size: .; CDR3 length: 18; CDR3 DNA: TGTGCCAGCTCACCTTCTACTCTCACCGGGACTTATCAGATCTCCCTCCACTTT; CDR3 protein: CASSPSTLTGTYQISLHF
D gene: .; J gene: TRBJ1-4; V gene: TRBV19; clone size: .; CDR3 length: 14; CDR3 DNA: TGTGCCAGTAGTTTAGGCAGTCGGGAGGAAAAACTGTTTTTT; CDR3 protein: CASSLGSREEKLFF
D gene: TRBD1; J gene: TRBJ1-2; V gene: TRBV6-4; clone size: .; CDR3 length: 15; CDR3 DNA: TGTGCCAGCAGGGACGGGACAGAATTTTTCTATGGCTACACCTTC; CDR3 protein: CASRDGTEFFYGYTF
D gene: .; J gene: TRBJ1-6; V gene: TRBV6-1; clone size: .; CDR3 length: 18; CDR3 DNA: TGTGCCAGCAGTGAAGGAGGCAGGGGAAGCTCCTATAATTCACCCCTCCACTTT; CDR3 protein: CASSEGGRGSSYNSPLHF
D gene: .; J gene: TRBJ1-1; V gene: TRBV9; clone size: .; CDR3 length: 13; CDR3 DNA: TGTGCCAGCAGCCAGTTTATGAACACTGAAGCTTTCTTT; CDR3 protein: CASSQFMNTEAFF
D gene: .; J gene: TRBJ2-5; V gene: TRBV14; clone size: few; CDR3 length: 13; CDR3 DNA: TGTGCCAGCAGCCCAGGGGGGCGCGAGACCCAGTACTTC; CDR3 protein: CASSPGGRETQYF
D gene: .; J gene: TRBJ1-2; V gene: TRBV18; clone size: .; CDR3 length: 15; CDR3 DNA: TGTGCCAGCTCACCGACCGGGACAACTAACTATGGCTACACCTTC; CDR3 protein: CASSPTGTTNYGYTF
D gene: TRBD1; J gene: TRBJ1-5; V gene: TRBV28; clone size: .; CDR3 length: 15; CDR3 DNA: TGTGCCAGCAGTTTTCGACAGGGTATAACTCAGCCCCAGCATTTT; CDR3 protein: CASSFRQGITQPQHF
D gene: .; J gene: TRBJ1-4; V gene: TRBV7-9; clone size: .; CDR3 length: 14; CDR3 DNA: TGTGCCAGCAGCTTAGATCTGTTTAATGAAAAACTGTTTTTT; CDR3 protein: CASSLDLFNEKLFF
D gene: .; J gene: TRBJ1-3; V gene: TRBV11-3; clone size: .; CDR3 length: 15; CDR3 DNA: TGTGCCAGCAGCTTAGACCCCCGGCAGGGGAACACCATATATTTT; CDR3 protein: CASSLDPRQGNTIYF
D gene: TRBD1; J gene: TRBJ1-1; V gene: TRBV5-1; clone size: .; CDR3 length: 15; CDR3 DNA: TGCGCCAGCAGCTTGTGGACAGGGACGAACACTGAAGCTTTCTTT; CDR3 protein: CASSLWTGTNTEAFF
D gene: TRBD1; J gene: TRBJ1-1; V gene: TRBV5-6; clone size: .; CDR3 length: 16; CDR3 DNA: TGTGCCAGCAGCCTAGGGACAGGGGTTTGGCGCACTGAAGCTTTCTTT; CDR3 protein: CASSLGTGVWRTEAFF
D gene: .; J gene: TRBJ1-5; V gene: TRBV6-5; clone size: .; CDR3 length: 13; CDR3 DNA: TGTGCCAGCCGCATAGATAGCAATCAGCCCCAGCATTTT; CDR3 protein: CASRIDSNQPQHF
D gene: TRBD1; J gene: TRBJ1-2; V gene: TRBV5-1; clone size: .; CDR3 length: 16; CDR3 DNA: TGCGCCAGCAGCGTTTCCGGACAGGCTTCTGTCGGTGGCTACACCTTC; CDR3 protein: CASSVSGQASVGGYTF
D gene: .; J gene: TRBJ1-3; V gene: TRBV15; clone size: .; CDR3 length: 16; CDR3 DNA: TGTGCCACCAGCAGAGATAGAGATGTCTCTGGAAACACCATATATTTT; CDR3 protein: CATSRDRDVSGNTIYF
D gene: TRBD1; J gene: TRBJ1-1; V gene: TRBV6-5; clone size: .; CDR3 length: 13; CDR3 DNA: TGTGCCAGCAGCCCGGGACAGGATATTGAAGCTTTCTTT; CDR3 protein: CASSPGQDIEAFF